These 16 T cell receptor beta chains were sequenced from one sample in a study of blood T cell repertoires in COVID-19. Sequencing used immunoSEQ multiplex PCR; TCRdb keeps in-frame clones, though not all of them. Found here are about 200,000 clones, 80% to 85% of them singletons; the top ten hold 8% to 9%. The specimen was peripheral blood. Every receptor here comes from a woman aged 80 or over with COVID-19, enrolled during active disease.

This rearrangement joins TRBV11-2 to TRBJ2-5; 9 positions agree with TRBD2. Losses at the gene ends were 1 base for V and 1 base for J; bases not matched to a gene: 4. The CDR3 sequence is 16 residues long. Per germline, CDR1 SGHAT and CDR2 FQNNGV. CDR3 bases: TGTGCCAGCAGCTTAGTCCAAGCGGGGGGCCAAGAGACCCAGTACTTC. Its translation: CASSLVQAGGQETQYF.

The CDR3 spells CASSLAGLAGQDTQYF. The CDR3 DNA reads TGCGCCAGCAGCTTGGCGGGACTAGCGGGGCAAGATACGCAGTATTTT. This chain uses TRBV5-1 with TRBJ2-3; 13 nucleotides align to TRBD2. The germline CDR1 and CDR2 sequences are SGHRS and YFSETQ. V trimming: 0 bases; J trimming: 5 bases; junction bases outside the gene matches: 3. The CDR3 has 16 residues.

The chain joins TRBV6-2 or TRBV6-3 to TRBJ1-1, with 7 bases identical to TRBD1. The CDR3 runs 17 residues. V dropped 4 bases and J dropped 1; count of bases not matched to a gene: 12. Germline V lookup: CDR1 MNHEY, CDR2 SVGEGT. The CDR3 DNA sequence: TGTGCCAGCAGTTCCCACTTTGCGGGACAGACGAACACTGAAGCTTTCTTT. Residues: CASSSHFAGQTNTEAFF.

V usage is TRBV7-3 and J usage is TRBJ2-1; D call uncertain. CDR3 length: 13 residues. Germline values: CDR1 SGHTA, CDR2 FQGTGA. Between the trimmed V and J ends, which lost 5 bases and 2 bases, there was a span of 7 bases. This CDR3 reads CASSQSTYNEQFF. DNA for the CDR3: TGTGCCAGCAGCCAAAGCACCTACAATGAGCAGTTCTTC.

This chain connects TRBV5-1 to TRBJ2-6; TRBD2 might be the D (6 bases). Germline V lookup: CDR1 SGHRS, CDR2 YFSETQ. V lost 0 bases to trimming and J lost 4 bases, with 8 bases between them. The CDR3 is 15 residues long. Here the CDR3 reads CASSLGGTGANVLTF. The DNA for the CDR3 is TGCGCCAGCAGCTTGGGCGGGACCGGGGCCAACGTCCTGACTTTC.

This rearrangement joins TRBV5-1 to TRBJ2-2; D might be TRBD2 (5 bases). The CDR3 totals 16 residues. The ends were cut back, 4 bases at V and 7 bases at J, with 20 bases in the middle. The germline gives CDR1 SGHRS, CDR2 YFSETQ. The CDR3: CASSPNGLAGSGELFF. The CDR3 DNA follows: TGCGCCAGCAGCCCCAATGGGCTAGCCGGCAGCGGGGAGCTGTTTTTT.

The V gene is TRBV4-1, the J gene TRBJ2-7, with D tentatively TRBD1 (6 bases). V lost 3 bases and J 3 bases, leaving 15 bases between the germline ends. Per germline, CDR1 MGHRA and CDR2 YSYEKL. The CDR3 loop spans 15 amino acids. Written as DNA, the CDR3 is TGCGCCAGCAGCCAGGAGCGTGACAGGCACTACGAGCAGTACTTC. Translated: CASSQERDRHYEQYF.

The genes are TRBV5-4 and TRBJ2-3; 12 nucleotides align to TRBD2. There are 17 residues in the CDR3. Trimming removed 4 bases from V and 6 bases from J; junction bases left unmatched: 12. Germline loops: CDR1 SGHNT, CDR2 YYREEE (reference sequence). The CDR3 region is CASSRATSGRRGDTQYF. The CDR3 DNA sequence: TGTGCCAGCAGCCGCGCCACTAGCGGGAGGAGAGGGGATACGCAGTATTTT. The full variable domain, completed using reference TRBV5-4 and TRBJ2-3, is ETGVTQSPTHLIKTRGQQVTLRCSSQSGHNTVSWYQQALGQGPQFIFQYYREEENGRGNFPPRFSGLQFPNYSSELNVNALELDDSALYLCASSRATSGRRGDTQYFGPGTRLTVL.

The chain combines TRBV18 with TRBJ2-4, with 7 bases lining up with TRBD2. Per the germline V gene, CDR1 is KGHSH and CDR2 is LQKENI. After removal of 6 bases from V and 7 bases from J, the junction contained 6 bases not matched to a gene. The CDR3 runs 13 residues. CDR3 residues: CASSAVGGNIQYF. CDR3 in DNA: TGTGCCAGCTCCGCTGTGGGGGGGAACATTCAGTACTTC.

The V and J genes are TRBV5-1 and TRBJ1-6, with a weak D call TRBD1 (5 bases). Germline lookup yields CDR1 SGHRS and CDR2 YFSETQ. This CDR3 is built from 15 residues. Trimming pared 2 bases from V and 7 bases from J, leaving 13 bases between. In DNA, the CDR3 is TGCGCCAGCAGCTTCCGGGACGGGGGGAATTCACCCCTCCACTTT. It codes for CASSFRDGGNSPLHF.

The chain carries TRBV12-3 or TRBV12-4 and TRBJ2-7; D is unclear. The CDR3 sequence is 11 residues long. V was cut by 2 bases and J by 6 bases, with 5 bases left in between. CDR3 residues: CASSLFGEQYF. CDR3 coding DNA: TGTGCCAGCAGTTTATTCGGCGAGCAGTACTTC.

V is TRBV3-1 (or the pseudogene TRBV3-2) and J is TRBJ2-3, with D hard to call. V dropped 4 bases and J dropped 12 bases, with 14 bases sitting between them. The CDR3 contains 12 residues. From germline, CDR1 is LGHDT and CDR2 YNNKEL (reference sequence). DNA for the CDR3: TGTGCCAGCAGCCTACGTTCAAGTCTACAGTATTTT. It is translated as CASSLRSSLQYF.

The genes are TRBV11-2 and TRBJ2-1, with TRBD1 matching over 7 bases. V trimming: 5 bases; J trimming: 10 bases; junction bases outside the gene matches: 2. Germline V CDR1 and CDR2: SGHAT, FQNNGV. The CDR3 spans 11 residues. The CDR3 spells CASSPGQEQFF. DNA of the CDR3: TGTGCCAGCAGCCCGGGACAGGAGCAGTTCTTC.

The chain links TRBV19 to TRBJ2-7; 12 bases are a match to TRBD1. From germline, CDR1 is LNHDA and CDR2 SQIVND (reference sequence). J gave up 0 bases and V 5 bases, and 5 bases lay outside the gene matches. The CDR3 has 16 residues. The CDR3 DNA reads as TGTGCCAGTAGTCCCGGGACAGGGGGCTACTCCTACGAGCAGTACTTC. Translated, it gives CASSPGTGGYSYEQYF.

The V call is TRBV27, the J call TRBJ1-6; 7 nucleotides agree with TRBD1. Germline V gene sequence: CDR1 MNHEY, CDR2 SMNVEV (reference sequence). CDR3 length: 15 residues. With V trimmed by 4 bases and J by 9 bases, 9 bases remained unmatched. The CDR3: CASSYGTVASSPLHF. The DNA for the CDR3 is TGTGCCAGCAGTTACGGGACAGTAGCGAGTTCACCCCTCCACTTT.

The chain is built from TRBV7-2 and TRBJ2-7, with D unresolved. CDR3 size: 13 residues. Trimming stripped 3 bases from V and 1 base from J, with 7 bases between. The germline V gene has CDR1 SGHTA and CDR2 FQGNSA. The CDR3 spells CASSFQASYEQYF. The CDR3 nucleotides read TGTGCCAGCAGCTTTCAGGCATCCTACGAGCAGTACTTC.